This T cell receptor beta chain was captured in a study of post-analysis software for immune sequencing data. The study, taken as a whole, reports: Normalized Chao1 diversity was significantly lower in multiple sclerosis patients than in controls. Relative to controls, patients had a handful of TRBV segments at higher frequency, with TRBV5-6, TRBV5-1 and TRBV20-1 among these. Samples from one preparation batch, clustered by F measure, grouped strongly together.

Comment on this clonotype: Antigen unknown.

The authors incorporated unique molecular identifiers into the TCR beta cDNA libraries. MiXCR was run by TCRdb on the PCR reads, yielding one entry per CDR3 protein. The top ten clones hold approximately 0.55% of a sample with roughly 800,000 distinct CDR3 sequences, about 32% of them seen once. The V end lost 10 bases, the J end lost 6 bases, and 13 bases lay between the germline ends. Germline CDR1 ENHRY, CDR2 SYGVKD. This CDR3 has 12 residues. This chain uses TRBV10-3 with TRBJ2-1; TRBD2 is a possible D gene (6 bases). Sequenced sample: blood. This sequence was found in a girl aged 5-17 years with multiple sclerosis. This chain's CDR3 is CATGRGFNEQFF. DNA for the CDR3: TGTGCCACCGGGCGGGGTTTCAATGAGCAGTTCTTC.